This note documents a single T cell receptor beta chain sequence. TCRdb keeps only in-frame clones here, not all; method: immunoSEQ multiplex PCR. The top ten hold 7.9% of the sample, which has about 110,000 clones, approximately 78% seen once. Trimming cost V 4 bases and J 1 base; bases outside gene matches: 7. The length of the CDR3 is 15 residues. Per the germline V gene, CDR1 is MNHEY and CDR2 is SMNVEV (reference sequence). This record comes from a study of blood T cell repertoires in COVID-19. The sample comprised peripheral blood. This receptor was taken from a man in his 70s with acute or convalescent COVID-19. The chain combines TRBV27 with TRBJ2-7; TRBD2 agrees at 7 bases. The CDR3 DNA reads TGTGCCAGCAGTTATGCGAGCGGGGTATCCTACGAGCAGTACTTC. This gives the protein CASSYASGVSYEQYF.